This TCR beta chain is from a study of T cell repertoires in cytomegalovirus infection. Study in general: It was the public TCR beta signatures that indicated both CMV infection and matching HLA type. Study-wide results and limits: The ex vivo response was dominated by HLA-C-restricted CMV-specific TCR beta clonotypes. Totalled public TCR beta family frequency picked out people who carried CMV plus the relevant HLA.

TCRdb passed the reads through MiXCR, listing each CDR3 protein once. The sample lists fewer than 1,000,000 distinct CDR3 sequences; 31% were seen once. As for this clonotype: The antigen is not known.

The germline V and J ends were trimmed by 1 base and 0 bases, with 11 bases remaining between them. Germline assignment: CDR1 SGHRS and CDR2 YFSETQ. The CDR3 runs to 17 residues. The chain is built from TRBV5-1 and TRBJ2-6; D not resolved. The TCR sequence derives from a human donor in good health (CMV status not recorded). Some clones in this sample may be carry-over from other donors' samples. The sequencing here drew on cultured CD8+ T cells from PBMCs, taken from culture after CMV antigen stimulation. CDR3 sequence reads: CASSLRGASSGANVLTF. The CDR3 nucleotides read TGCGCCAGCAGCTTGCGTGGAGCCAGCTCTGGGGCCAACGTCCTGACTTTC.